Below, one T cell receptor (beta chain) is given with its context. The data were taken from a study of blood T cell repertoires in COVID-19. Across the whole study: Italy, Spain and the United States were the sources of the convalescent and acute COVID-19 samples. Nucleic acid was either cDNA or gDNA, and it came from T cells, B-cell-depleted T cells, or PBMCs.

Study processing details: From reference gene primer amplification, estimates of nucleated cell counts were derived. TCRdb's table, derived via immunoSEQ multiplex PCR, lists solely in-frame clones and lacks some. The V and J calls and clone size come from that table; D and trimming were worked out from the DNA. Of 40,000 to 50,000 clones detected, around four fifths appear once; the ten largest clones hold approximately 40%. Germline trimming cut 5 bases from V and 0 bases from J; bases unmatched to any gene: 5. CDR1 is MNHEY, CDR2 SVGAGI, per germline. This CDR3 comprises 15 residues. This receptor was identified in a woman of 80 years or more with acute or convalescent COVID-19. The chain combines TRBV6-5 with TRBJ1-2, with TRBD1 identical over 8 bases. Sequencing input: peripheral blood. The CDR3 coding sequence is TGTGCCAGCAGTAAGGACAGGGTGGCTAACTATGGCTACACCTTC. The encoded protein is CASSKDRVANYGYTF.